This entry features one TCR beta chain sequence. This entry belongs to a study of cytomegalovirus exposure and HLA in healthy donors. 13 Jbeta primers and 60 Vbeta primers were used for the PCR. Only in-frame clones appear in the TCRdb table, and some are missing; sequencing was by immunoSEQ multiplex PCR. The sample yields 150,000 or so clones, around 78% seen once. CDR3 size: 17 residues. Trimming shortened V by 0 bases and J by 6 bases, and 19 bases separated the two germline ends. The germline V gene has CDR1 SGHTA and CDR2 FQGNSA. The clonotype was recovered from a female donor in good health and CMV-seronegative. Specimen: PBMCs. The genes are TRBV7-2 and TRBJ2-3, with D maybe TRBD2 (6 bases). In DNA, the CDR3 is TGTGCCAGCAGCTTAGCGCTGCGGGGAGGTACGCTTGATACGCAGTATTTT. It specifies CASSLALRGGTLDTQYF.